In this sample, the clone carrying this T cell receptor beta chain turned up a few times. No antigen is known for it. This sample was included in a study of T cells after yellow fever vaccination. MiXCR was run by TCRdb on the 5' RACE reads, yielding one entry per CDR3 protein. The repertoire holds some 670,000 distinct CDR3 sequences, approximately 13% seen once, with 15% in the top ten. Trimming removed 1 base from V and 5 bases from J; junction bases left unmatched: 4. This CDR3 spans 16 amino acids. Per germline, CDR1 LGHDT and CDR2 YNNKEL (reference sequence). Study results and caveats: Clonotypes found in both CD4 and CD8 compartments made up a small share.

The sample was PBMCs, taken on the day of the yellow fever booster vaccination. V and J are TRBV3-1 and TRBJ2-3; TRBD2 matches at 12 bases. This TCR derives from a man aged 30 to 39 who received the YFV17D yellow fever vaccine. This chain's CDR3 is CASSQATSGGLDTQYF. CDR3 nucleotides: TGTGCCAGCAGCCAAGCGACTAGCGGGGGTCTAGATACGCAGTATTTT.